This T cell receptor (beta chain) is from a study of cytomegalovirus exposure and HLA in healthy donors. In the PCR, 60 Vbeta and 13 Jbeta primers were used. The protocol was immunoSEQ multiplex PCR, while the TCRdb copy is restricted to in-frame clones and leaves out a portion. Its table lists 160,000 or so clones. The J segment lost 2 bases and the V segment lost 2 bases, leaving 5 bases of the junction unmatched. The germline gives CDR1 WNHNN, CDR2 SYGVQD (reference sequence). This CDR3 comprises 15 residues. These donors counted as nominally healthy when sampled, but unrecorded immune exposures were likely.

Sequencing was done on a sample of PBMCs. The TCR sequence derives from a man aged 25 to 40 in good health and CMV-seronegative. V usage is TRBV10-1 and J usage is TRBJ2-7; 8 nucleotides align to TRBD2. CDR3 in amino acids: CASSERTSPPYEQYF. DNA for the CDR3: TGCGCCAGCAGTGAGAGGACTAGCCCCCCCTACGAGCAGTACTTC.